This TCR beta chain was documented in a study of CD8 T cells in Susac syndrome. Notes on this clonotype: Its antigen is not known.

Notes on the study in general: The study recognized that its TCR sequencing and HLA analysis covered a relatively small number of individuals.

This CDR3 has 17 residues. The V gene lost 0 bases and the J gene lost 0 bases, with 13 bases spanning the gap. The germline gives CDR1 LGHNA, CDR2 YSLEER. The T cells that were sequenced for TCR beta were CD8+ and CD4+ cells from blood. RNA totalling 0.5 to 1 ug underwent reverse transcription with random hexamers. Each CDR3 protein is one row after TCRdb ran MiXCR on the immunoSEQ multiplex PCR reads. The data contain some 170,000 distinct CDR3 sequences, about 94% of them seen just once; the ten biggest clones take up 0.09% to 0.1%. This sequence was found in a human donor with Susac syndrome. The chain has TRBV4-3 and TRBJ2-3, with a possible D match to TRBD1 (7 bases). The specimen was CD4+ T cells from PBMCs. The CDR3 coding sequence is TGCGCCAGCAGCCAAGATACGCGGGACAGAAGCACAGATACGCAGTATTTT. It codes for CASSQDTRDRSTDTQYF.